This record covers a single TCR beta chain. The data derive from a study of T cell changes during pregnancy in multiple sclerosis. Sequencing was performed with immunoSEQ multiplex PCR; in TCRdb, only in-frame clones are kept and a portion is missing. The table includes around 99,000 clones, about nine tenths detected once. The CDR3 extends over 17 amino acids. V lost 0 bases, J lost 3 bases, and 18 bases lay in between. In germline, CDR1 is MGHRA, CDR2 YSYEKL. The starting material was peripheral blood, obtained in the third trimester of pregnancy. This rearrangement joins TRBV4-1 to TRBJ2-7; no clear D gene. The receptor was isolated from a female donor in good health, enrolled as a control in a pregnancy study. CDR3 amino acids: CASSQDNRQVEFYEQYF. CDR3 DNA: TGCGCCAGCAGCCAAGATAATCGGCAGGTCGAATTCTACGAGCAGTACTTC.